This TCR beta chain derives from a study of vaccination and CD4 T cells after COVID-19. With respect to this clonotype: Its matching antigen is unknown.

Cultured CD4+ T cell DNA underwent sequencing with the Oncomine TCR Beta short-read assay. TCRdb analysed the PCR reads with MiXCR anew, one entry per CDR3 protein. There are tens of thousands of distinct CDR3 sequences in the sample; 35% to 40% occur only once, and roughly 29% lies in the top ten. The time point was: late sampling 161 to 241 days after vaccination in a few convalescent patients. Stated treatment: approximately 11-day PBMC culture with coronavirus spike peptide pools or control peptides (ViraFEST assay). The CDR3 is made up of 14 amino acids. Trimming cost V 1 base and J 8 bases; bases outside gene matches: 3. From germline, CDR1 is KGHSH and CDR2 LQKENI.

The starting material was CD4+ T cells from blood, cultured in vitro, obtained about 7 months after SARS-CoV-2 vaccination. The origin of this receptor is a human donor who had recovered from COVID-19. This sequence joins TRBV18 and TRBJ2-1, with TRBD1 matching 9 bases. The CDR3 sequence: CASSPRTGEDEQFF. CDR3 nucleotides: TGTGCCAGCTCACCACGGACAGGGGAGGATGAGCAGTTCTTC.